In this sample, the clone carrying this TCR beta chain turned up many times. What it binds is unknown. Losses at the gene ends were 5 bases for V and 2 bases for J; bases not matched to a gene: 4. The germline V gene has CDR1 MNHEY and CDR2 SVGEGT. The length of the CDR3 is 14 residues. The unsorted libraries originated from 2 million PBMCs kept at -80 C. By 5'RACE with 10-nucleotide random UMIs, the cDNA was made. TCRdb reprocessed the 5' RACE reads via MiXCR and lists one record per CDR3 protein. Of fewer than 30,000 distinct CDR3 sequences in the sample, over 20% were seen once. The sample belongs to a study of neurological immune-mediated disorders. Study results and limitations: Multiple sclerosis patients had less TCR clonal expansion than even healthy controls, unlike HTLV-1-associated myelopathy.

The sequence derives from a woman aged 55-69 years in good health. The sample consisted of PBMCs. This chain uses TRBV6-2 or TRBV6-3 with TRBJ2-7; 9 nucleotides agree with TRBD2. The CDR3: CASSPERGAYEQYF. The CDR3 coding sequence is TGTGCCAGCAGTCCTGAGCGGGGGGCCTACGAGCAGTACTTC.